The following is a T cell receptor (beta chain) sequence with its context. The data belong to a study of early T cells in non-severe SARS-CoV-2 infection. Individual cDNA molecules were tagged with unique molecular identifiers, the study reported. TCRdb recomputed calls from the 5' RACE reads with MiXCR, one row per CDR3 protein. Of 97,000 or so distinct CDR3 sequences listed, 11% are singletons. The sequencing used whole blood, collected at baseline. The clonotype was recovered from an adult who was a healthcare worker with PCR-confirmed SARS-CoV-2 infection or an uninfected control (not recorded which).

CDR3 sequence: CASSLYAYEQYF. CDR3 DNA: TGTGCCAGCAGCTTATACGCGTACGAGCAGTACTTC. This rearrangement joins TRBV7-2 to TRBJ2-7; D remains ambiguous. The CDR3 runs to 12 residues. CDR1 and CDR2 from the germline V gene are SGHTA and FQGNSA. Trimming left V 2 bases short and J 4 bases short, with 6 bases between.